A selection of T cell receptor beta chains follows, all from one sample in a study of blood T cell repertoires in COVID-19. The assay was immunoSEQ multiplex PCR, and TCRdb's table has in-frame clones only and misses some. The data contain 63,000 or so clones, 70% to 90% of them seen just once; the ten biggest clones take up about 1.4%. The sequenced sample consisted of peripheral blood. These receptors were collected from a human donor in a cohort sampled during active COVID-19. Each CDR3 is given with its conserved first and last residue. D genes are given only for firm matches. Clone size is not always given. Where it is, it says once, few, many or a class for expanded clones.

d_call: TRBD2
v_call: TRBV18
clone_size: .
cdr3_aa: CASSPPGLAGVGSSYNEQFF

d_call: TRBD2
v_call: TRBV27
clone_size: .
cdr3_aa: CASSSLGTSGIIAGELFF

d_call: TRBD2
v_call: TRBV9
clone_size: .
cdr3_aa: CASSRGASGRGETQYF

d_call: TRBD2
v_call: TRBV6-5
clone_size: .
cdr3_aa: CASSPSGRSTDTQYF

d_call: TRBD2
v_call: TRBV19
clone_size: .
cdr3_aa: CASRPGTSGSYEQYF

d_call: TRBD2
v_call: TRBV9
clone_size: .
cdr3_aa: CASSVGISGRDYQETQYF

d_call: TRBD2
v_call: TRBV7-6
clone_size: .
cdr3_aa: CASSKLGTSGSGGRYYNEQFF

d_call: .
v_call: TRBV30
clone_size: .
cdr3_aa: CAWSRREKETQYF

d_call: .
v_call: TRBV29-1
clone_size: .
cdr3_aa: CSVDTTGELFF

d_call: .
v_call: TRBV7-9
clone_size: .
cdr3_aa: CASSLFGETQYF

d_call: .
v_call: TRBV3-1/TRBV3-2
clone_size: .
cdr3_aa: CASSPNRADTQYF

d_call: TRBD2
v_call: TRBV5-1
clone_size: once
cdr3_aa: CASSLGTRGNEQFF

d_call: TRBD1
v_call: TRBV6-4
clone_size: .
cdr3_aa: CASSADRGYEQYF

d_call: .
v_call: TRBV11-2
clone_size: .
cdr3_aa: CAPTRGGDRVTNTGELFF

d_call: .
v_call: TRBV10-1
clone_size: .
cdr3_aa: CAVIRDSEAGETQYF

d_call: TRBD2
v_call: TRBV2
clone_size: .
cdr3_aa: CATTGGETQYF

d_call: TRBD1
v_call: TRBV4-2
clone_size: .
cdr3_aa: CASSQTGVGQKLFF

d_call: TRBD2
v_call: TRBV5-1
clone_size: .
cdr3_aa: CASSRRTSGTIELNNEQFF

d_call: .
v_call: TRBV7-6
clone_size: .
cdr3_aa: CASSLGEDTEAFF

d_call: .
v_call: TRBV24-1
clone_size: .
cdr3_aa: CATSDQGRIAFF

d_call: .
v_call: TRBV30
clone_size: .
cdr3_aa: CAWHRRGTEAFF

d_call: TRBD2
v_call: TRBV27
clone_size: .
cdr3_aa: CASSFSAGVTDTQYF

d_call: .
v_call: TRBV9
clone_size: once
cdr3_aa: CASSVVGSGKKRTGELFF

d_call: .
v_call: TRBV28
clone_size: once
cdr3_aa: CASSQLPGQTYNEQFF

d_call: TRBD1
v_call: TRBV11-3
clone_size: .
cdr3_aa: CASSPRQGLYGYTF

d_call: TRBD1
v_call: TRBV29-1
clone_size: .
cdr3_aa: CSVEHLTGTGAFF

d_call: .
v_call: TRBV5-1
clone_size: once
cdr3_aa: CARSLVGGQGGEETQYF

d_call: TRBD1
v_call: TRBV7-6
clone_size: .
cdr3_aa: CASSQRTGTDTQYF

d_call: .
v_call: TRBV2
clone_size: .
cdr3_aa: CASTDRAGGETQYF